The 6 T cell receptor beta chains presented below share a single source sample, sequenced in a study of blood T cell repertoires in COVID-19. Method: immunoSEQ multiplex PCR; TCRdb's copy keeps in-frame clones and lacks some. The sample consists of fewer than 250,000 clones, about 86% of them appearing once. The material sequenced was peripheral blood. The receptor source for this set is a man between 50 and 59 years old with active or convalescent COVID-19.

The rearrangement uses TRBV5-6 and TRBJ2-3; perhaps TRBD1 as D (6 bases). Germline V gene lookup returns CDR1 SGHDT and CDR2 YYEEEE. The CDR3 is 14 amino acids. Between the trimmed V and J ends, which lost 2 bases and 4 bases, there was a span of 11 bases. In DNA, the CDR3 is TGTGCCAGCAGCTTCCAGGGGTCCGCAGATACGCAGTATTTT. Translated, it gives CASSFQGSADTQYF.

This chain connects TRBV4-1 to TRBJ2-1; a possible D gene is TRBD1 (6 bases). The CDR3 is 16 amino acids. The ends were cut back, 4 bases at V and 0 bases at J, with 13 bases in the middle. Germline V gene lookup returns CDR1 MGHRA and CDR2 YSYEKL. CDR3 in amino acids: CASSPRDKSSYNEQFF. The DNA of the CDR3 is TGCGCCAGCAGCCCCCGGGACAAAAGCTCCTACAATGAGCAGTTCTTC.

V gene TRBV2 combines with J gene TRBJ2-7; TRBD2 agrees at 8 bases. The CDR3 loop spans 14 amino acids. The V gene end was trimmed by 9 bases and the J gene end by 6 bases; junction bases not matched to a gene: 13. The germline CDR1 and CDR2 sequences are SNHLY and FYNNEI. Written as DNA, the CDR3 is TGTGCCAGATCGAGGGAGCGGGAGAGGGGCGAGCAGTACTTC. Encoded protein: CARSRERERGEQYF.

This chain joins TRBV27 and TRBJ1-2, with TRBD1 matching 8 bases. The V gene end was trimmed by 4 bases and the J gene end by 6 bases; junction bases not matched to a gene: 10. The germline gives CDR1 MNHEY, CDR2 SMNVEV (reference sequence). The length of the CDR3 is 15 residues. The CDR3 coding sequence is TGTGCCAGCAGTTCCGACAGGGGAGATTTTGATGGCTACACCTTC. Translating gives CASSSDRGDFDGYTF.

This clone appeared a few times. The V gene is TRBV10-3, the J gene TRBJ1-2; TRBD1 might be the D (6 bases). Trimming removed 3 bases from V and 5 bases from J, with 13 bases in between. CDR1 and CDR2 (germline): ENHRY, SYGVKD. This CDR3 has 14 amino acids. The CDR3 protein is CAISEQGGEYGYTF. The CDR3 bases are TGTGCCATCAGTGAACAGGGTGGGGAATATGGCTACACCTTC.

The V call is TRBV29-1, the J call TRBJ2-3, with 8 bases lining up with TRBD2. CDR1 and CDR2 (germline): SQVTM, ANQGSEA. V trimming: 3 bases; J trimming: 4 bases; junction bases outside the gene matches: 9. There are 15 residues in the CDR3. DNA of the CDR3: TGCAGCGTTGATCCGGAGCGGGAGTCGGCAGATACGCAGTATTTT. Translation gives CSVDPERESADTQYF.